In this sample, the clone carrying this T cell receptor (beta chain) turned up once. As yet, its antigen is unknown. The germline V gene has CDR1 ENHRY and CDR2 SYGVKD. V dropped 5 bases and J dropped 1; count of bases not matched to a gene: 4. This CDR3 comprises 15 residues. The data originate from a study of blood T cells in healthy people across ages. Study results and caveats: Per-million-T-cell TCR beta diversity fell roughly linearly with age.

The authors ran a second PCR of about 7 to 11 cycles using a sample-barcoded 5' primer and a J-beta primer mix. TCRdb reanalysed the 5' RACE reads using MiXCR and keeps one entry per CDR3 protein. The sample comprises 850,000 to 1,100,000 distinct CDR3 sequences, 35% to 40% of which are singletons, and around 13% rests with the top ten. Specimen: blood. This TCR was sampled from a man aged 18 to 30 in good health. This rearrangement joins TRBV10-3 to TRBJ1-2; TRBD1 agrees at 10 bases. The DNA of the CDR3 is TGTGCCATCAGTAACGACAGGGGGCTTAACTATGGCTACACCTTC. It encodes CAISNDRGLNYGYTF.